This TCR beta chain originates from a study of blood T cell repertoires in COVID-19. For the study at large: Samples of COVID-19 (acute and convalescent) were obtained from the United States, Italy and Spain.

Cohorts were based on clinical histories the participants reported. This clone was seen only a few times. Original handling: Amplification with reference gene primers provided the estimates of nucleated cell counts. Clones were read by immunoSEQ multiplex PCR, and TCRdb kept only the in-frame ones, dropping some. V and J calls and clone size are as listed in that table; D and trimming were resolved from the DNA. The sample contains under 200,000 clones, around 83% of which appear only once. CDR1 LGHNA and CDR2 YNFKEQ come from the germline V gene. Trimming took 0 bases from V and 0 from J, leaving 8 bases between them. The CDR3 is 15 amino acids.

Sample: PBMCs or T cells enriched from blood (not recorded which). The V call is TRBV4-2, the J call TRBJ1-1; D remains ambiguous. This receptor was taken from a woman between 35 and 50 years old in a cohort exposed to, infected with or recovered from COVID-19 (not recorded which). CDR3 sequence (DNA): TGTGCCAGCAGCCAAGAGTGGCAGATGAACACTGAAGCTTTCTTT. It translates to CASSQEWQMNTEAFF.